The T cell receptor (beta chain) described here comes from a study of blood T cells in healthy people across ages. Regarding this clonotype: Sequence at one end of the junction differs from germline and may be a read error.

The CDR3 consists of 16 residues. A sample-barcoded 5' primer and a J-beta primer mix were used in a second PCR of roughly 6 to 11 cycles. MiXCR, applied by TCRdb to the 5' RACE reads, yields one record per CDR3 protein. Found here are more than 800,000 distinct CDR3 sequences, around 28% of them singletons; the top ten hold roughly 17%. The sample comprised blood. V is TRBV12-3 or TRBV12-4 and J is TRBJ2-6; 9 nucleotides match TRBD2. This receptor was identified in a woman older than 75 in good health. This chain's CDR3 is CASSSQRGAGANVPTF. The CDR3 region has the DNA TGTGCCAGCAGTTCCCAGCGGGGGGCTGGGGCCAACGTCCCGACTTTC.